The 27 T cell receptor beta chains in this list originate from one sample, sequenced in a study of T cell changes during pregnancy in multiple sclerosis. TCRdb's copy holds only in-frame clones and misses some; the assay was immunoSEQ multiplex PCR. The repertoire holds some 64,000 clones, with under 95% as singletons. The sample was peripheral blood, taken in the first trimester of pregnancy. All receptors come from a female donor in good health, enrolled as a control in a pregnancy study.

The rearrangement joins TRBV5-6 to TRBJ1-4; 10 positions agree with TRBD1. CDR3 length: 16 residues. V lost 4 bases to trimming and J lost 6 bases; unmatched junction nucleotides: 9. From germline, CDR1 is SGHDT and CDR2 YYEEEE. The CDR3 sequence is CASSPTTGTGDEKLFF. As DNA, the CDR3 is TGTGCCAGCAGCCCTACAACCGGGACAGGGGATGAAAAACTGTTTTTT.

This chain joins TRBV28 and TRBJ1-1, with TRBD1 matching over 11 bases. There are 13 residues in the CDR3. V gave up 5 bases and J gave up 10 bases; unmatched junction bases: 6. Germline loops: CDR1 MDHEN, CDR2 SYDVKM. The CDR3 sequence: CASSPPGQGVAFF. For the CDR3, the DNA is TGTGCCAGCAGTCCGCCGGGACAGGGGGTAGCTTTCTTT.

The J gene is TRBJ1-1, the V gene TRBV6-5; D might be TRBD1 (5 bases). Between the trimmed V and J ends, which lost 0 bases and 3 bases, there was a span of 8 bases. This CDR3 is 14 amino acids long. Per the germline V gene, CDR1 is MNHEY and CDR2 is SVGAGI. The CDR3 here is CASSYSFRDTEAFF. The CDR3 DNA sequence: TGTGCCAGCAGTTACTCTTTCAGGGACACTGAAGCTTTCTTT.

The chain links TRBV7-9 to TRBJ2-7; TRBD2 matches at 7 bases. V was clipped by 1 base and J by 2 bases; unmatched bases: 5. In germline, CDR1 is SEHNR, CDR2 FQNEAQ (reference sequence). This CDR3 comprises 15 residues. As DNA, the CDR3 is TGTGCCAGCAGCTTAGAGGCGGGAGAACCCTACGAGCAGTACTTC. Its translation is CASSLEAGEPYEQYF.

The chain combines TRBV27 with TRBJ2-6; no reliable D call. Germline CDR1 is MNHEY and CDR2 is SMNVEV (reference sequence). V was clipped by 4 bases and J by 1 base, with 8 bases between them. The CDR3 sequence is 15 residues long. The CDR3: CASSSQYSGANVLTF. CDR3 DNA: TGTGCCAGCAGTTCTCAGTATTCTGGGGCCAACGTCCTGACTTTC.

The chain employs TRBV6-1 and TRBJ1-3, with D possibly TRBD1 on 5 matching bases. CDR3 length equals 14 residues. The V gene lost 3 bases and the J gene lost 3 bases, with 9 bases spanning the gap. Per the germline V gene, CDR1 is MNHNS and CDR2 is SASEGT. The CDR3 reads CASSEGGLGNTIYF. In DNA form, the CDR3 reads TGTGCCAGCAGTGAGGGGGGACTTGGAAACACCATATATTTT.

This chain joins TRBV7-2 and TRBJ2-3; 9 nucleotides match TRBD1. This CDR3 comprises 15 residues. CDR1 is SGHTA, CDR2 FQGNSA, per germline. J was trimmed by 7 bases and V by 5 bases; bases with no gene match: 10. The CDR3 DNA sequence: TGTGCCAGCAGCCCGGACAGGGGAGTAGTAAATACGCAGTATTTT. Translation: CASSPDRGVVNTQYF.

This chain uses TRBV7-8 with TRBJ1-3; D is unresolved. In germline, CDR1 is SGHVS, CDR2 FQNEAQ. The CDR3 extends over 15 amino acids. The V gene lost 3 bases and the J gene lost 0 bases, with 9 bases spanning the gap. CDR3 sequence (DNA): TGTGCCAGCAGCTTTCGGGAAAACTCTGGAAACACCATATATTTT. Residues: CASSFRENSGNTIYF.

The chain carries TRBV14 and TRBJ2-1; possibly TRBD1 for D (6 bases). Trimming removed 4 bases at V and 1 base at J, with 11 bases between. This CDR3 contains 15 residues. Germline CDR1 reads SGHDN; CDR2 reads FVKESK. CDR3 nucleotide sequence: TGTGCCAGCAGCCTAACCCAGGGGTCCTACAATGAGCAGTTCTTC. Encoded protein: CASSLTQGSYNEQFF.

The genes are TRBV15 and TRBJ1-2, with TRBD1 matching over 7 bases. After removal of 0 bases from V and 5 bases from J, the junction contained 3 bases not matched to a gene. This CDR3 region has 14 residues. The germline gives CDR1 LNHNV, CDR2 YYDKDF (reference sequence). The chain's CDR3 is CATSRDGTVYGYTF. DNA of the CDR3: TGTGCCACCAGCAGAGATGGGACAGTGTATGGCTACACCTTC.

This chain joins TRBV9 and TRBJ2-2; no clear D. The V end was cut by 3 bases, the J end by 6 bases, with 9 bases between. The CDR3 has 13 residues. Germline assignment: CDR1 SGDLS and CDR2 YYNGEE. The CDR3 nucleotides are TGTGCCAGCAGCGCGACATTAGCCGGGGAGCTGTTTTTT. Its protein product is CASSATLAGELFF.

V gene TRBV6-4 combines with J gene TRBJ2-3; D is unclear. V lost 0 bases and J lost 2, with 12 bases in between. This CDR3 has 16 residues. Germline V lookup: CDR1 MRHNA, CDR2 SNTAGT. In nucleotides, the CDR3 is TGTGCCAGCAGTGACTCCGCTGGCTTTCACACAGATACGCAGTATTTT. Protein: CASSDSAGFHTDTQYF.

V gene TRBV18 combines with J gene TRBJ1-5, with 8 bases aligning to TRBD1. Germline V lookup: CDR1 KGHSH, CDR2 LQKENI. V lost 6 bases, J lost 6 bases, and 7 bases stayed unmatched. The CDR3 consists of 14 residues. The CDR3 region has the DNA TGTGCCAGCTCCCCGGACAGGGTAGGTCAGCCCCAGCATTTT. Encoded protein: CASSPDRVGQPQHF.

V gene TRBV4-2 combines with J gene TRBJ2-5, with 8 bases fitting TRBD2. V was pared by 4 bases and J by 3 bases, with 10 bases of the junction left unmatched. Germline V gene data show CDR1 as LGHNA and CDR2 as YNFKEQ. The CDR3 spans 16 residues. The CDR3 loop is CASSPPGSGEEETQYF. The CDR3 region has the DNA TGTGCCAGCAGCCCCCCGGGTAGCGGGGAAGAAGAGACCCAGTACTTC.

The chain couples TRBV4-3 to TRBJ2-7; 7 positions match TRBD1. The germline V gene has CDR1 LGHNA and CDR2 YSLEER. The V and J ends lost 0 bases and 2 bases, in that order; junction bases with no gene match: 7. The CDR3 totals 16 residues. The CDR3 nucleotides read TGCGCCAGCAGCCAAGAAGGACCGGGACAGCCCTACGAGCAGTACTTC. This gives the protein CASSQEGPGQPYEQYF.

Within the sample, this clone is medium-sized (0.01 to 0.1%). The chain uses TRBV19 and TRBJ1-4; no reliable D call. Germline CDR1 and CDR2: LNHDA and SQIVND (reference sequence). The CDR3 has 13 residues. The V end lost 2 bases, the J end lost 13 bases, and 14 bases lay between the germline ends. The CDR3 nucleotides read TGTGCCAGTAGTATATGGGCAGAAGGTGGACTGTTTTTT. Translation gives CASSIWAEGGLFF.

This chain uses TRBV7-6 with TRBJ2-7; D is possibly TRBD1 (5 bases). In germline, CDR1 is SGHVS, CDR2 FNYEAQ. The CDR3 is 12 amino acids. V was shortened by 5 bases and J by 6 bases, with 11 bases between the two germline ends. This chain's CDR3 is CASSPPGSEQYF. CDR3 DNA: TGTGCCAGCAGCCCCCCAGGGTCCGAGCAGTACTTC.

The V gene is TRBV18, the J gene TRBJ1-2; 7 nucleotides agree with TRBD1. The CDR3 has 16 amino acids. Per the germline V gene, CDR1 is KGHSH and CDR2 is LQKENI. V gave up 0 bases and J gave up 1 base; unmatched junction bases: 5. CDR3 amino acids: CASSPPNRGGNYGYTF. The CDR3 DNA reads as TGTGCCAGCTCACCACCGAACAGGGGTGGTAACTATGGCTACACCTTC. Together with reference TRBV18 and TRBJ1-2, the CDR3 gives the full variable domain: NAGVMQNPRHLVRRRGQEARLRCSPMKGHSHVYWYRQLPEEGLKFMVYLQKENIIDESGMPKERFSAEFPKEGPSILRIQQVVRGDSAAYFCASSPPNRGGNYGYTFGSGTRLTVV.

This chain joins TRBV30 and TRBJ2-6; tentatively, D is TRBD2 (5 bases). The CDR3 spans 14 residues. Germline values: CDR1 GTSNPN, CDR2 SVGIG (reference sequence). Trimming cost V 0 bases and J 4 bases, with 7 bases left between them. CDR3 nucleotides: TGTGCCTGGAGTGTACCGGGAGGGGCCAACGTCCTGACTTTC. Protein product: CAWSVPGGANVLTF.

This clone appeared a few times. CDR3 loop: CASSLGPGLGYTF. The DNA for the CDR3 is TGTGCCAGCAGCTTAGGGCCAGGACTTGGCTACACCTTC. The chain recombines TRBV7-8 with TRBJ1-2; D gene uncertain. Germline CDR1 reads SGHVS; CDR2 reads FQNEAQ. Trimming took 1 base from V and 7 from J, leaving 10 bases between them. This CDR3 contains 13 residues.

The chain has TRBV4-2 and TRBJ1-2, with no clear D. V was pared by 1 base and J by 4 bases, with 13 bases between. The CDR3 runs 15 residues. The germline CDR1 and CDR2 sequences are LGHNA and YNFKEQ. In DNA, the CDR3 is TGTGCCAGCAGCCAAGGCAGTACAGCCATCTATGGCTACACCTTC. As protein: CASSQGSTAIYGYTF.

The chain links TRBV6-1 to TRBJ1-2; D is ambiguous. The germline gives CDR1 MNHNS, CDR2 SASEGT. There are 13 residues in the CDR3. Deletions cut 3 bases from V and 1 base from J, with 6 bases between. CDR3 nucleotide sequence: TGTGCCAGCAGTGAGGAGTTTAACTATGGCTACACCTTC. Residues: CASSEEFNYGYTF.

The chain couples TRBV5-1 to TRBJ2-1; D is ambiguous. Trimming shortened V by 1 base and J by 8 bases, and 19 bases separated the two germline ends. This CDR3 is built from 16 residues. Germline V lookup: CDR1 SGHRS, CDR2 YFSETQ. The CDR3 DNA is TGCGCCAGCAGCTTGAGCCTTCTAATTCCCGTCCATGAGCAGTTCTTC. Translated: CASSLSLLIPVHEQFF. Variable domain in full (rest from reference TRBV5-1 and TRBJ2-1): KAGVTQTPRYLIKTRGQQVTLSCSPISGHRSVSWYQQTPGQGLQFLFEYFSETQRNKGNFPGRFSGRQFSNSRSEMNVSTLELGDSALYLCASSLSLLIPVHEQFFGPGTRLTVL.

The chain recombines TRBV2 with TRBJ1-4, with 9 bases that match TRBD1. The trim removed 4 bases at V and 8 bases at J, leaving 8 bases unmatched. Germline values: CDR1 SNHLY, CDR2 FYNNEI. CDR3 size: 15 residues. The DNA of the CDR3 is TGTGCCAGCAGTGTCCCCGGGACAGGGCCCGAAAAACTGTTTTTT. Protein product: CASSVPGTGPEKLFF. Using reference TRBV2 and TRBJ1-4 for the parts outside the CDR3, the full variable domain is EPEVTQTPSHQVTQMGQEVILRCVPISNHLYFYWYRQILGQKVEFLVSFYNNEISEKSEIFDDQFSVERPDGSNFTLKIRSTKLEDSAMYFCASSVPGTGPEKLFFGSGTQLSVL.

This chain connects TRBV9 to TRBJ2-1; D is ambiguous. V lost 1 base and J 0 bases, leaving 8 bases between the germline ends. CDR1 is SGDLS, CDR2 YYNGEE, per germline. There are 15 residues in the CDR3. CDR3 sequence reads: CASSVLASSYNEQFF. CDR3 nucleotides: TGTGCCAGCAGCGTACTGGCTAGCTCCTACAATGAGCAGTTCTTC.

The chain joins TRBV6-5 to TRBJ1-2; maybe TRBD1 (6 bases). Germline V gene lookup returns CDR1 MNHEY and CDR2 SVGAGI. The length of the CDR3 is 15 residues. Trimming cost V 6 bases and J 3 bases, with 17 bases left between them. This chain's CDR3 is CASRSQGRGDYGYTF. Written as DNA, the CDR3 is TGTGCCAGCAGGAGCCAGGGGAGAGGGGACTATGGCTACACCTTC.

The chain carries TRBV7-9 and TRBJ2-2; tentatively, D is TRBD1 (6 bases). V gave up 4 bases and J gave up 4 bases, with 13 bases separating them. The CDR3 is 15 amino acids. The germline CDR1 and CDR2 sequences are SEHNR and FQNEAQ (reference sequence). The DNA for the CDR3 is TGTGCCAGCAGCTCCCTGAGGGGGTCCACCGGGGAGCTGTTTTTT. Its protein is CASSSLRGSTGELFF. The full variable domain, with the rest looked up from reference TRBV7-9 and TRBJ2-2, is DTGVSQNPRHKITKRGQNVTFRCDPISEHNRLYWYRQTLGQGPEFLTYFQNEAQLEKSRLLSDRFSAERPKGSFSTLEIQRTEQGDSAMYLCASSSLRGSTGELFFGEGSRLTVL.